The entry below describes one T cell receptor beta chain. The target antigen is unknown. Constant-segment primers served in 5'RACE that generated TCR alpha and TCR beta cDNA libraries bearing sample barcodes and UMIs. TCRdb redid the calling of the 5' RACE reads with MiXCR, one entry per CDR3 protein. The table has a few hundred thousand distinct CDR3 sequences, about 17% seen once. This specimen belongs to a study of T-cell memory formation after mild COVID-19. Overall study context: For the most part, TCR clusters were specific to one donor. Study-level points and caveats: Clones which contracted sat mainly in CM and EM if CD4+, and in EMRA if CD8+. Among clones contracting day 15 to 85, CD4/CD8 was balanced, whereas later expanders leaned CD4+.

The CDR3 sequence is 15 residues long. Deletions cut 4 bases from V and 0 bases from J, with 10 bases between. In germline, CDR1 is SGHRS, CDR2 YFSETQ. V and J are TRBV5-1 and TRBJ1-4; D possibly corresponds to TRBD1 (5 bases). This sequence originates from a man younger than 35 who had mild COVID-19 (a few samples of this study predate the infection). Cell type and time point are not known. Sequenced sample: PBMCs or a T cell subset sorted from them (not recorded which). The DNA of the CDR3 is TGCGCCAGCAGCGTCGACAGAGCAACTAATGAAAAACTGTTTTTT. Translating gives CASSVDRATNEKLFF.